Below, 5 T cell receptor beta chains from the same sample are listed, as sequenced in a study of T cell changes during pregnancy in multiple sclerosis. The repertoire was sequenced with immunoSEQ multiplex PCR; TCRdb's copy has only in-frame clones and lacks some. This sample has about 100,000 clones, with roughly 90% found just once. The sequencing used peripheral blood, collected after pregnancy. These receptors all come from a female donor with multiple sclerosis, enrolled in a pregnancy study.

In its sample, this clone was seen once. The chain employs TRBV7-8 and TRBJ2-7; D is perhaps TRBD1 (6 bases). This CDR3 has 14 residues. The V gene's germline CDR1 is SGHVS and CDR2 FQNEAQ. Deletions cut 2 bases from V and 6 bases from J, with 14 bases between. The CDR3 loop reads CASSLIVRGGEQYF. The CDR3 DNA is TGTGCCAGCAGCTTAATAGTCAGAGGGGGCGAGCAGTACTTC.

This chain connects TRBV9 to TRBJ1-5; a possible D gene is TRBD1 (6 bases). The germline CDR1 and CDR2 sequences are SGDLS and YYNGEE. Trimming left V 4 bases short and J 5 bases short, with 16 bases between. This CDR3 is 15 amino acids long. The CDR3 loop is CASSPTGDTHQPQHF. The CDR3 nucleotides are TGTGCCAGCAGCCCCACTGGGGACACTCATCAGCCCCAGCATTTT.

This clone was recorded only once. This chain connects TRBV11-2 to TRBJ2-2; 7 bases line up with TRBD2. In germline, CDR1 is SGHAT, CDR2 FQNNGV. The CDR3 consists of 13 residues. V gave up 6 bases and J gave up 8 bases; unmatched junction bases: 6. This chain's CDR3 is CASSSGGWGELFF. DNA for the CDR3: TGTGCCAGCAGTTCCGGGGGGTGGGGGGAGCTGTTTTTT.

The chain combines TRBV10-3 with TRBJ1-5; possibly TRBD1 for D (5 bases). Germline values: CDR1 ENHRY, CDR2 SYGVKD. Trimming stripped 0 bases from V and 5 bases from J, with 11 bases between. The CDR3 covers 15 residues. The CDR3 is CAISESGLPDQPQHF. CDR3 DNA: TGTGCCATCAGTGAGTCGGGACTGCCCGATCAGCCCCAGCATTTT.

The J gene is TRBJ2-3, the V gene TRBV19, with D maybe TRBD1 (5 bases). Germline CDR1 and CDR2: LNHDA and SQIVND (reference sequence). The CDR3 contains 15 residues. V lost 5 bases and J 2 bases, leaving 14 bases between the germline ends. CDR3 sequence (DNA): TGTGCCAGTAGTCTCGCGCGACAGCACACAGATACGCAGTATTTT. Translation gives CASSLARQHTDTQYF.